This TCR beta chain originates from a study of blood T cell repertoires in COVID-19. Study details: The origin of the acute and convalescent COVID-19 samples was the United States, Italy and Spain. T cells, B-cell-depleted T cells, or PBMCs supplied cDNA or gDNA.

TCRdb's table, derived via immunoSEQ multiplex PCR, lists solely in-frame clones and lacks some. The sample lists 170,000 or so clones; 65% to 90% were seen once. This CDR3 is built from 14 residues. The trim removed 3 bases at V and 7 bases at J, leaving 5 bases unmatched. CDR1 and CDR2 (germline): SGHKS, YYEKEE (reference sequence). Input material: peripheral blood. The TCR was taken from a human donor in a cohort sampled during active COVID-19. The rearrangement joins TRBV5-5 to TRBJ1-1; 11 nucleotides align to TRBD1. The CDR3: CASSWGQGVGEAFF. The CDR3 coding sequence is TGTGCCAGCAGCTGGGGACAGGGGGTGGGTGAAGCTTTCTTT.